Below are 14 T cell receptor beta chains sequenced from a single sample in a study of blood T cell repertoires in COVID-19. Data came from immunoSEQ multiplex PCR; TCRdb stores just in-frame clones and leaves some out. The sample contains under 300,000 clones, 89% of which appear only once. Input material: peripheral blood. These receptors were obtained from a woman aged 40 to 50 who had recovered from COVID-19.

CDR3 amino acids: CASSLGSGYEQYF. The CDR3 DNA follows: TGCGCCAGCAGCTTAGGTAGCGGCTACGAGCAGTACTTC. This chain links TRBV5-1 with TRBJ2-7; D is possibly TRBD2 (6 bases). This CDR3 spans 13 amino acids. CDR1 SGHRS and CDR2 YFSETQ come from the germline V gene. Trimming pared 2 bases from V and 3 bases from J, leaving 9 bases between.

The chain has TRBV19 and TRBJ2-7; D perhaps matches TRBD1 (6 bases). V lost 4 bases to trimming and J lost 10 bases, with 23 bases between them. The germline V gene has CDR1 LNHDA and CDR2 SQIVND (reference sequence). This CDR3 is built from 15 residues. The CDR3 nucleotides read TGTGCCAGTAGTACCGGGACACCCCTTTCGTTGGAACAGTACTTC. Protein sequence: CASSTGTPLSLEQYF.

The CDR3 loop is CASSISGSNEKLFF. CDR3 bases: TGTGCCAGTAGTATTTCCGGTTCCAATGAAAAACTGTTTTTT. The V gene is TRBV19, the J gene TRBJ1-4; D is uncertain. This CDR3 spans 14 amino acids. The V end lost 3 bases, the J end lost 5 bases, and 10 bases lay between the germline ends. Germline V CDR1 and CDR2: LNHDA, SQIVND (reference sequence).

This sequence joins TRBV28 and TRBJ2-1, with 9 nucleotides matching TRBD2. V was clipped by 6 bases and J by 5 bases; unmatched bases: 14. The CDR3 sequence is 17 residues long. Germline loops: CDR1 MDHEN, CDR2 SYDVKM. Written as DNA, the CDR3 is TGTGCCAGCAGACCAATCCACGGGACTAGCCCCGACAATGAGCAGTTCTTC. Its translation is CASRPIHGTSPDNEQFF.

The genes are TRBV19 and TRBJ2-1; 12 positions agree with TRBD2. The V and J ends lost 8 bases and 1 base, in that order; junction bases with no gene match: 3. The CDR3 is 15 residues long. Germline V gives CDR1 LNHDA, CDR2 SQIVND (reference sequence). The CDR3 spells CASASGRGSYNEQFF. The CDR3 DNA reads as TGTGCCAGTGCTAGCGGGAGGGGGTCCTACAATGAGCAGTTCTTC. Supplemented by reference TRBV19 and TRBJ2-1, the full variable domain reads DGGITQSPKYLFRKEGQNVTLSCEQNLNHDAMYWYRQDPGQGLRLIYYSQIVNDFQKGDIAEGYSVSREKKESFPLTVTSAQKNPTAFYLCASASGRGSYNEQFFGPGTRLTVL.

The V call is TRBV5-4, the J call TRBJ1-5, with 8 bases aligning to TRBD1. The J segment lost 7 bases and the V segment lost 4 bases, leaving 10 bases of the junction unmatched. Germline values: CDR1 SGHNT, CDR2 YYREEE (reference sequence). CDR3 length: 15 amino acids. CDR3 in DNA: TGTGCCAGCAGCGCGCGGACAGGGTTGGGGCAGCCCCAGCATTTT. Protein sequence: CASSARTGLGQPQHF.

This clone was recorded only once. The rearrangement links TRBV5-1 to TRBJ2-2; D possibly corresponds to TRBD1 (5 bases). The CDR3 spans 15 residues. With 2 bases removed from V and 1 base from J, the gap between germline ends came to 9 bases. Germline V gene lookup returns CDR1 SGHRS and CDR2 YFSETQ. CDR3 coding DNA: TGCGCCAGCAGCTTCCAAACAGGGAACACCGGGGAGCTGTTTTTT. As protein: CASSFQTGNTGELFF.

The rearrangement uses TRBV9 and TRBJ1-2; D gene ambiguous. The V and J ends lost 0 bases and 5 bases respectively, with 11 bases between them. The CDR3 length is 14 residues. Germline V gene sequence: CDR1 SGDLS, CDR2 YYNGEE. CDR3 DNA sequence: TGTGCCAGCAGCGTAGGAATCAAGGAGTATGGCTACACCTTC. Protein product: CASSVGIKEYGYTF.

The chain combines TRBV19 with TRBJ2-7; 9 bases match TRBD1. The CDR3 extends over 13 amino acids. V lost 7 bases and J lost 3; bases outside the gene matches: 4. Germline assignment: CDR1 LNHDA and CDR2 SQIVND (reference sequence). CDR3 nucleotides: TGTGCCAGTACCGCGGGACAGGGCTACGAGCAGTACTTC. It translates to CASTAGQGYEQYF.

This clone has a single count. The CDR3 nucleotides read TGTGCCAGCACCAGTGGAGTAGCGGGAGGGAACTCCTACGAGCAGTACTTC. Protein product: CASTSGVAGGNSYEQYF. The chain has TRBV18 and TRBJ2-7, with 11 bases matching TRBD2. This CDR3 has 17 residues. Germline loops: CDR1 KGHSH, CDR2 LQKENI. After removal of 8 bases from V and 0 bases from J, the junction contained 12 bases not matched to a gene.

There are a few counts of this clone. This sequence joins TRBV2 and TRBJ1-5; D uncertain. There are 14 residues in the CDR3. The V gene lost 6 bases and the J gene lost 1 base, with 10 bases spanning the gap. CDR1 and CDR2 from the germline V gene are SNHLY and FYNNEI. The CDR3 sequence: CASSPSLSNQPQHF. In DNA, the CDR3 is TGTGCCAGCAGCCCGAGTTTAAGCAATCAGCCCCAGCATTTT.

V gene TRBV10-2 combines with J gene TRBJ2-5; 11 bases agree with TRBD2. V shed 3 bases and J 1 base; nucleotides not matched to a gene: 4. Germline V lookup: CDR1 WSHSY, CDR2 SAAADI. This CDR3 spans 16 amino acids. CDR3 loop: CASSDPGTSGQETQYF. CDR3 coding DNA: TGCGCCAGCAGTGACCCCGGGACTAGCGGCCAAGAGACCCAGTACTTC.

The gene calls are TRBV5-1 and TRBJ1-5; TRBD1 is a possible D gene (6 bases). CDR1 SGHRS and CDR2 YFSETQ come from the germline V gene. The CDR3 spans 15 residues. V gave up 1 base and J gave up 3 bases, with 11 bases separating them. CDR3 in DNA: TGCGCCAGCAGCTTGTCCGGACAGACCAATCAGCCCCAGCATTTT. Amino acids: CASSLSGQTNQPQHF.

The chain uses TRBV7-6 and TRBJ2-7; 7 bases map to TRBD2. Germline V gene sequence: CDR1 SGHVS, CDR2 FNYEAQ. The trim removed 1 base at V and 6 bases at J, leaving 12 bases unmatched. The CDR3 consists of 16 residues. The CDR3 nucleotides are TGTGCCAGCAGCTTAGGGGAGGGGCTCGGGCTAAGCGAGCAGTACTTC. Its translation is CASSLGEGLGLSEQYF.